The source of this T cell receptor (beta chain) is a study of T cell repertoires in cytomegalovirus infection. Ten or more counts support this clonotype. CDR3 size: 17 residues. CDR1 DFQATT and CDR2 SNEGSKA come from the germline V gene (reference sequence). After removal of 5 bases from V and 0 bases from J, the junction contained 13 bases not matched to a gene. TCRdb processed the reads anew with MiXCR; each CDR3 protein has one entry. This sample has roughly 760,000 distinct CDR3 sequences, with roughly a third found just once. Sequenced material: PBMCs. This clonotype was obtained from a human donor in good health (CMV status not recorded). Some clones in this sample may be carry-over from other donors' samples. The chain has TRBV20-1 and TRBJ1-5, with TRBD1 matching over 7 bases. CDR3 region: CSAGRTGSAYSNQPQHF. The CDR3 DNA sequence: TGCAGTGCTGGGAGGACAGGATCCGCTTATAGCAATCAGCCCCAGCATTTT.